The 7 T cell receptor beta chains below were found in one sample sequenced in a study of cytomegalovirus exposure and HLA in healthy donors. Repertoires were generated with immunoSEQ multiplex PCR, while TCRdb's copy carries only in-frame clones and drops some. The sample consists of about 65,000 clones, approximately 96% of them appearing once. Sequencing used PBMCs. The receptors were gathered from a man between 18 and 35 years old in good health and CMV-seropositive.

J is TRBJ2-1 and V is TRBV6-5; the D gene is possibly TRBD2 (5 bases). Trimming took 6 bases from V and 9 from J, leaving 15 bases between them. The length of the CDR3 is 13 residues. The V gene's germline CDR1 is MNHEY and CDR2 SVGAGI. The CDR3 loop is CASSLQLELEQFF. The DNA for the CDR3 is TGTGCCAGCAGCCTCCAACTAGAACTTGAGCAGTTCTTC.

The V and J genes are TRBV21-1 and TRBJ2-7; the table's D call, TRBD1, has no DNA check behind it. TRBV21-1 is reported as a pseudogene. This CDR3 spans 14 amino acids. The CDR3 loop is CASSKVCGPDEQYF. For the CDR3, the DNA is TGTGCCAGCAGCAAAGTCTGTGGGCCCGACGAGCAGTACTTC.

The rearrangement uses TRBV6-1 and TRBJ1-5; D gene unclear. Germline CDR1 reads MNHNS; CDR2 reads SASEGT. The CDR3 sequence is 13 residues long. Trimming cost V 0 bases and J 15 bases, with 15 bases left between them. This CDR3 is CASSEALERVLHF. CDR3 coding DNA: TGTGCCAGCAGTGAAGCGTTGGAGCGTGTTCTGCATTTT.

The CDR3: CASSQGANEQFF. CDR3 in DNA: TGTGCCAGTAGTCAGGGGGCGAATGAGCAGTTCTTC. The chain has TRBV19 and TRBJ2-1, with 8 positions matching TRBD1. V gave up 5 bases and J gave up 7 bases; unmatched junction bases: 1. CDR3 length equals 12 residues. CDR1 and CDR2 (germline): LNHDA, SQIVND (reference sequence).

This clone appeared a single time. The V gene is TRBV30, the J gene TRBJ1-1, with TRBD1 as a possible D gene (6 bases). V shed 3 bases and J shed 1 base, with 12 bases lying between them. This CDR3 has 14 amino acids. Germline values: CDR1 GTSNPN, CDR2 SVGIG (reference sequence). The CDR3 DNA is TGTGCCTGGAGAAGGGGGATAAGGAACACTGAAGCTTTCTTT. Its translation is CAWRRGIRNTEAFF.

The chain has TRBV21-1 and TRBJ1-6; the table's D call, TRBD1, was not checked against the DNA. TRBV21-1 is termed a pseudogene. This CDR3 spans 16 amino acids. CDR3 in amino acids: CASSKDRASYNSPLHF. The DNA of the CDR3 is TGTGCCAGCAGCAAAGACAGGGCCTCCTATAATTCACCCCTCCACTTT.

This rearrangement joins TRBV7-8 to TRBJ2-2; 8 positions match TRBD1. The junction had 9 bases not matched to a gene; V was cut back by 4 bases and J by 8 bases. Germline V gene lookup returns CDR1 SGHVS and CDR2 FQNEAQ. The CDR3 runs 15 residues. The CDR3 region has the DNA TGTGCCAGCAGCTCCTTTGGACAGGGTGAAGGGGAGCTGTTTTTT. As protein: CASSSFGQGEGELFF.